This paragraph covers one T cell receptor beta chain sequence. This clone appeared a single time. The clone's antigen remains unknown. At one of its ends the junction is not consistent with the germline gene, which may arise from a read error. Patients with a history of autoimmune disease or receiving systemic immunosuppression were excluded from the trial. Peripheral blood for TCR sequencing was drawn from every dose cohort at baseline, at cycle 4 day 1 and at cycle 7 day 1. The samples were taken from a phase I, first-in-human, multicenter, open-label dose-escalation trial of ivuxolimab. The trial enrolled adults with locally advanced or metastatic head and neck squamous cell, hepatocellular, melanoma or renal cell carcinoma. CD4+ and CD8+ T cells were sorted separately from peripheral blood before TCR sequencing. Looking up the germline V gene yields CDR1 MDHEN and CDR2 SYDVKM. Reading from cysteine to phenylalanine, the CDR3 counts 12 amino acids. This entry keeps only the CDR3 DNA: 36 bases, framed from base 1.

This record belongs to a study of OX40 agonist ivuxolimab in advanced cancers. Background on the whole study: The costimulatory receptor OX40 (CD134) was targeted by ivuxolimab, a fully human IgG2 agonistic monoclonal antibody. Intravenous ivuxolimab was administered to patients every 2 weeks at six dose levels: 0.01, 0.1, 0.3, 1.5, 3 and 10 mg/kg. Of the 50 or so patients in dose escalation, about 20 had hepatocellular carcinoma, some 15 had melanoma, 9 had renal cell carcinoma and 9 had head and neck cancer. In the dose-escalation cohort, 70% to 85% of patients were male, and the mean age was roughly 60 years with a range of roughly 20 to 80. Prior anti-PD-1, anti-PD-L1 or anti-CTLA-4 therapy was permitted, and checkpoint inhibitors had been received by around 40% of dose-escalation patients. Three dose-escalation patients achieved partial responses, one with hepatocellular carcinoma and two with cutaneous melanoma. Peripheral TCRbeta sequencing aimed to test whether ivuxolimab altered TCR sequence diversity and caused clonal T-cell expansion. The monotherapy dose-escalation portion (N ≈ 56 patients) of the phase I ivuxolimab trial is reported in the paper.

The paper as a whole reports these results and caveats: Low levels of normalized T-cell clonal expansion were also seen in some nonresponding patients. In the 0.1-3.0 mg/kg groups, partial responders were among the patients with the lowest normalized peripheral clonal expansion, particularly in CD8+ T cells. After ivuxolimab, CD8+ T cells had more expanded clones than CD4+ T cells on average. At doses from 0.1 to 3.0 mg/kg, clonal expansion was seen in both CD4+ and CD8+ blood T cells between baseline and week 6. The antigen specificity of the clonally expanded peripheral T cells was not determined.

Genomic DNA was extracted from sorted cells for sequencing of the TCRbeta CDR3 region. The immunoSEQ Assay was used for sequencing of TCRbeta CDR3 regions. The immuneACCESS repertoire file appears here via TCRdb, limited to in-frame rearrangements. These files lack a portion of the clones; in checked studies, under half of the deficit traces to unresolved V genes, and the cause of the others is not known. For this sample there are about 71,000 clones; over 90% appear just once. The ten biggest clones cover around 16% of the sample. This receptor was identified in an adult with an advanced solid tumor such as melanoma, head and neck, liver or kidney cancer. The sample consisted of CD4+ or CD8+ T cells sorted from blood, taken in a trial of the OX40 agonist ivuxolimab. The chain is encoded by TRBV28 joined to TRBJ2-3, with TRBD2 perhaps the D gene, on 5 matching bases. The DNA sequence reads TGTGCCAGCAGTTTAGAGGAGGAGGTGGGGAATTTT. Its translation reads: CASSLEEEVGNF.